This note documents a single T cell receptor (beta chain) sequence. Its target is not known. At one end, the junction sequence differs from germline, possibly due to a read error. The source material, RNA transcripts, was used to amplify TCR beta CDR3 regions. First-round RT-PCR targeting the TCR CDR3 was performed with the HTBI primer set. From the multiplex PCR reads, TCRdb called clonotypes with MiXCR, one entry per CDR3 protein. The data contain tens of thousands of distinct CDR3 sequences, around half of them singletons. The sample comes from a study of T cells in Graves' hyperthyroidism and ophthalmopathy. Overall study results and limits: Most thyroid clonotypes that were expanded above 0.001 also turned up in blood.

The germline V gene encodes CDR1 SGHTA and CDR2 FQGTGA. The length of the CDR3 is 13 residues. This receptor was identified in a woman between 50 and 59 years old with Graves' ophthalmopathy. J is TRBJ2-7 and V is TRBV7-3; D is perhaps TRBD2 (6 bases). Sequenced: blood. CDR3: CASSHGAGNEQHF. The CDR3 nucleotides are TGTGCCAGCAGCCACGGAGCGGGCAACGAGCAGCACTTC.